These 24 T cell receptor beta chains were all obtained from the same sample, sequenced in a study of blood T cell repertoires in COVID-19. The repertoire was sequenced with immunoSEQ multiplex PCR; TCRdb's copy has only in-frame clones and lacks some. The table includes over 60,000 clones, 80% to 95% detected once. The sequenced sample consisted of peripheral blood. The source is a human donor in a cohort sampled during active COVID-19.

The V and J genes are TRBV5-4 and TRBJ1-1; no reliable D call. The CDR3 has 14 residues. V lost 4 bases and J 3 bases, leaving 13 bases between the germline ends. Germline assignment: CDR1 SGHNT and CDR2 YYREEE (reference sequence). CDR3 sequence (DNA): TGTGCCAGCAGCCCACGCGAGCGGCACACTGAAGCTTTCTTT. It specifies CASSPRERHTEAFF.

The rearrangement joins TRBV5-1 to TRBJ2-3; 9 nucleotides match TRBD2. The ends lost 1 base at V and 0 bases at J; junction bases unmatched: 9. The CDR3 covers 18 residues. Looked up from germline, CDR1 is SGHRS and CDR2 is YFSETQ. CDR3 DNA sequence: TGCGCCAGCAGCTTGACTAGCGGGCGGGGTTTAAGCACAGATACGCAGTATTTT. It translates to CASSLTSGRGLSTDTQYF. The variable domain in full, with the rest retrieved from reference TRBV5-1 and TRBJ2-3, is KAGVTQTPRYLIKTRGQQVTLSCSPISGHRSVSWYQQTPGQGLQFLFEYFSETQRNKGNFPGRFSGRQFSNSRSEMNVSTLELGDSALYLCASSLTSGRGLSTDTQYFGPGTRLTVL.

This chain connects TRBV5-1 to TRBJ1-6, with TRBD1 matching 10 bases. The junction had 10 bases not matched to a gene; V was cut back by 4 bases and J by 9 bases. Germline assignment: CDR1 SGHRS and CDR2 YFSETQ. This CDR3 has 16 residues. The CDR3 here is CASSLTGTGVGSPLHF. The CDR3 region has the DNA TGCGCCAGCAGCCTAACCGGGACAGGGGTGGGTTCACCCCTCCACTTT.

The chain is built from TRBV19 and TRBJ2-7, with D perhaps TRBD2 (5 bases). The CDR3 is 14 residues long. The germline gives CDR1 LNHDA, CDR2 SQIVND (reference sequence). Between the trimmed V and J ends, which lost 1 base and 2 bases, there was a span of 9 bases. In DNA form, the CDR3 reads TGTGCCAGTAGTATAGTGGCGGGTACCTACGAGCAGTACTTC. Its translation is CASSIVAGTYEQYF.

The chain links TRBV3-1 (or the pseudogene TRBV3-2) to TRBJ2-4; 11 bases are a match to TRBD2. There are 19 residues in the CDR3. CDR1 is LGHDT, CDR2 YNNKEL, per germline (reference sequence). Germline trimming cut 1 base from V and 1 base from J; bases unmatched to any gene: 9. The CDR3 is CASSQVIAGGDLAKNIQYF. The CDR3, as DNA: TGTGCCAGCAGCCAAGTGATAGCGGGGGGGGACCTGGCCAAAAACATTCAGTACTTC.

The V gene is TRBV5-5, the J gene TRBJ2-7; 8 bases line up with TRBD2. The CDR3 sequence is 15 residues long. The germline V gene has CDR1 SGHKS and CDR2 YYEKEE (reference sequence). The junction had 8 bases not matched to a gene; V was cut back by 4 bases and J by 2 bases. Written as DNA, the CDR3 is TGTGCCAGCAGCCACGATCCCGGGAGGGCCTACGAGCAGTACTTC. Its translation is CASSHDPGRAYEQYF.

This clone was detected only once. The chain is built from TRBV18 and TRBJ1-3, with TRBD1 identical over 8 bases. CDR1 is KGHSH and CDR2 is LQKENI in the germline V gene. The CDR3 runs 17 residues. V was clipped by 4 bases and J by 1 base; unmatched bases: 9. The CDR3 DNA reads as TGTGCCAGCTCACAGAGGACAGGGAGTACGTCTGGAAACACCATATATTTT. This translates into CASSQRTGSTSGNTIYF.

The chain recombines TRBV2 with TRBJ2-2; the D gene is possibly TRBD1 (5 bases). CDR1 and CDR2 (germline): SNHLY, FYNNEI. The CDR3 spans 15 residues. The V end lost 3 bases, the J end lost 3 bases, and 11 bases lay between the germline ends. CDR3 protein: CASSEEGVYTGELFF. DNA for the CDR3: TGTGCCAGCAGTGAGGAAGGGGTGTACACCGGGGAGCTGTTTTTT. Variable domain in full (rest from reference TRBV2 and TRBJ2-2): EPEVTQTPSHQVTQMGQEVILRCVPISNHLYFYWYRQILGQKVEFLVSFYNNEISEKSEIFDDQFSVERPDGSNFTLKIRSTKLEDSAMYFCASSEEGVYTGELFFGEGSRLTVL.

This clone has just one count. The chain employs TRBV10-3 and TRBJ1-3; 7 bases map to TRBD1. The germline V gene has CDR1 ENHRY and CDR2 SYGVKD. CDR3 length: 12 residues. Trimming removed 8 bases from V and 8 bases from J; junction bases left unmatched: 6. The CDR3 is CAIGTDWDTIYF. DNA for the CDR3: TGTGCCATCGGGACAGACTGGGACACCATATATTTT.

The CDR3 sequence is CASKGFITGPYNEQFF. In DNA, the CDR3 is TGTGCCAGCAAAGGATTCATAACAGGCCCCTACAATGAGCAGTTCTTC. The chain is built from TRBV27 and TRBJ2-1; a possible D gene is TRBD1 (5 bases). The CDR3 sequence is 16 residues long. Germline values: CDR1 MNHEY, CDR2 SMNVEV (reference sequence). Trimming removed 7 bases from V and 2 bases from J, with 18 bases in between.

CDR3 residues: CASSPGSWATQETQYF. Written as DNA, the CDR3 is TGTGCCAGCAGTCCGGGGTCGTGGGCTACCCAAGAGACCCAGTACTTC. The chain couples TRBV5-4 to TRBJ2-5, with a tentative D call TRBD2 (5 bases). V was clipped by 5 bases and J by 1 base, with 18 bases between them. Germline V gene sequence: CDR1 SGHNT, CDR2 YYREEE (reference sequence). The CDR3 length is 16 residues.

The V and J genes are TRBV5-6 and TRBJ1-6, with unresolved D. Trimming removed 2 bases from V and 8 bases from J, with 20 bases in between. From germline, CDR1 is SGHDT and CDR2 YYEEEE. The CDR3 is 17 residues long. The CDR3 loop reads CASSFFLSATGDSPLHF. The CDR3 nucleotides read TGTGCCAGCAGCTTTTTTTTGTCCGCTACCGGGGATTCACCCCTCCACTTT. The full variable domain, in which reference TRBV5-6 and TRBJ1-6 provide the parts outside the CDR3, is DAGVTQSPTHLIKTRGQQVTLRCSPKSGHDTVSWYQQALGQGPQFIFQYYEEEERQRGNFPDRFSGHQFPNYSSELNVNALLLGDSALYLCASSFFLSATGDSPLHFGNGTRLTVT.

The chain uses TRBV7-6 and TRBJ2-2; D is ambiguous. The CDR3 covers 15 residues. V lost 3 bases and J lost 3, with 11 bases in between. Per the germline V gene, CDR1 is SGHVS and CDR2 is FNYEAQ. This CDR3 reads CASSFRGYDTGELFF. CDR3 sequence (DNA): TGTGCCAGCAGCTTCCGCGGATACGACACCGGGGAGCTGTTTTTT. The full variable domain, its missing parts supplied by reference TRBV7-6 and TRBJ2-2, is GAGVSQSPRYKVTKRGQDVALRCDPISGHVSLYWYRQALGQGPEFLTYFNYEAQQDKSGLPNDRFSAERPEGSISTLTIQRTEQRDSAMYRCASSFRGYDTGELFFGEGSRLTVL.

The chain links TRBV19 to TRBJ1-3; D unclear. Between the trimmed V and J ends, which lost 6 bases and 0 bases, there was a span of 6 bases. The CDR3 has 13 residues. The germline gives CDR1 LNHDA, CDR2 SQIVND (reference sequence). CDR3 region: CASRASSGNTIYF. DNA of the CDR3: TGTGCCAGTAGAGCGAGCTCTGGAAACACCATATATTTT.

This clone occurred once. The chain joins TRBV7-2 to TRBJ2-1, with D perhaps TRBD1 (5 bases). Per the germline V gene, CDR1 is SGHTA and CDR2 is FQGNSA. Deletions cut 8 bases from V and 5 bases from J, with 19 bases between. CDR3 length: 15 amino acids. The CDR3 here is CASATGQGLNNEQFF. As DNA, the CDR3 is TGTGCCAGCGCGACGGGTCAGGGCCTAAACAATGAGCAGTTCTTC.

CDR3 loop: CASSQASLAGVTDTQYF. The CDR3, as DNA: TGTGCCAGCAGCCAAGCCTCTCTGGCGGGGGTGACAGATACGCAGTATTTT. This chain joins TRBV4-2 and TRBJ2-3; 7 bases line up with TRBD2. The length of the CDR3 is 17 residues. V dropped 1 base and J dropped 3; count of bases not matched to a gene: 10. Germline V gene data show CDR1 as LGHNA and CDR2 as YNFKEQ.

This chain connects TRBV28 to TRBJ2-1, with 11 bases fitting TRBD1. Germline V lookup: CDR1 MDHEN, CDR2 SYDVKM. The J segment lost 9 bases and the V segment lost 2 bases, leaving 9 bases of the junction unmatched. The CDR3 runs 16 residues. CDR3 amino acids: CASSLPGGQGAGEQFF. In DNA form, the CDR3 reads TGTGCCAGCAGTTTACCTGGTGGACAGGGGGCTGGTGAGCAGTTCTTC.

The chain carries TRBV5-6 and TRBJ1-1; tentative D call: TRBD1 (5 bases). The CDR3 has 16 residues. CDR1 is SGHDT, CDR2 YYEEEE, per germline. Trimming left V 1 base short and J 2 bases short, with 15 bases between. CDR3 nucleotides: TGTGCCAGCAGCTTGAAACAGGCCAATGTTAACACTGAAGCTTTCTTT. Its translation: CASSLKQANVNTEAFF. Based on the CDR3 plus reference TRBV5-6 and TRBJ1-1, the full variable domain is DAGVTQSPTHLIKTRGQQVTLRCSPKSGHDTVSWYQQALGQGPQFIFQYYEEEERQRGNFPDRFSGHQFPNYSSELNVNALLLGDSALYLCASSLKQANVNTEAFFGQGTRLTVV.

The chain recombines TRBV3-1 (or the pseudogene TRBV3-2) with TRBJ2-5; TRBD2 agrees at 10 bases. Per germline, CDR1 LGHDT and CDR2 YNNKEL (reference sequence). V lost 0 bases and J lost 1; bases outside the gene matches: 2. This CDR3 has 16 amino acids. The CDR3 bases are TGTGCCAGCAGCCAAGAGCGGACTAGCGGCCAAGAGACCCAGTACTTC. Translation: CASSQERTSGQETQYF.

This rearrangement joins TRBV19 to TRBJ1-2; D not certain. The CDR3 has 13 amino acids. The V and J ends lost 5 bases and 4 bases respectively, with 11 bases between them. Germline CDR1 and CDR2: LNHDA and SQIVND (reference sequence). The chain's CDR3 is CASSPLRGYGYTF. CDR3 DNA sequence: TGTGCCAGTAGTCCCCTGCGAGGCTATGGCTACACCTTC.

The DNA of the CDR3 is TGTGCCAGCAGCTTATCGGGAGGAAACACCATATATTTT. This encodes CASSLSGGNTIYF. The genes are TRBV5-4 and TRBJ1-3; D gene unclear. Per germline, CDR1 SGHNT and CDR2 YYREEE (reference sequence). Trimming stripped 2 bases from V and 4 bases from J, with 7 bases between. This CDR3 is built from 13 residues. Variable domain in full (rest from reference TRBV5-4 and TRBJ1-3): ETGVTQSPTHLIKTRGQQVTLRCSSQSGHNTVSWYQQALGQGPQFIFQYYREEENGRGNFPPRFSGLQFPNYSSELNVNALELDDSALYLCASSLSGGNTIYFGEGSWLTVV.

This clone was seen a single time. This chain links TRBV6-5 with TRBJ1-5; D gene uncertain. This CDR3 contains 16 residues. The germline CDR1 and CDR2 sequences are MNHEY and SVGAGI. V was shortened by 2 bases and J by 0 bases, with 11 bases between the two germline ends. This CDR3 reads CASSYRPGRSNQPQHF. CDR3 nucleotide sequence: TGTGCCAGCAGTTACCGGCCGGGTCGTAGCAATCAGCCCCAGCATTTT.

The J gene is TRBJ2-3, the V gene TRBV30; the D gene is possibly TRBD1 (6 bases). The CDR3 has 11 residues. Germline CDR1 reads GTSNPN; CDR2 reads SVGIG (reference sequence). Trimming removed 0 bases from V and 11 bases from J, with 9 bases in between. Here the CDR3 reads CAWSVQGWQYF. The CDR3 nucleotides read TGTGCCTGGAGTGTACAGGGTTGGCAGTATTTT. Drawing the rest from reference TRBV30 and TRBJ2-3, the complete variable domain is SQTIHQWPATLVQPVGSPLSLECTVEGTSNPNLYWYRQAAGRGLQLLFYSVGIGQISSEVPQNLSASRPQDRQFILSSKKLLLSDSGFYLCAWSVQGWQYFGPGTRLTVL.

The chain links TRBV7-2 to TRBJ1-2; 8 positions agree with TRBD1. Looked up from germline, CDR1 is SGHTA and CDR2 is FQGNSA. This CDR3 spans 13 amino acids. Trimming took 4 bases from V and 8 from J; bases not matched to a gene: 6. CDR3 in amino acids: CASSSDREGGYTF. CDR3 coding DNA: TGTGCCAGCAGCTCGGACAGGGAGGGAGGCTACACCTTC.